This T cell receptor beta chain was sequenced during a study of CD4 T cells in relation to SARS-CoV-2 and coronaviruses (dated by TCRdb to the early 2020s). Turning to the overall study: In the ViraFEST assay, PBMCs were grown with antigen for 10 days, and TCR beta CDR3s were then sequenced to identify antigen-specific clonal expansions. The negative reference condition was either a culture with an HIV-1 Nef peptide pool or a culture with no peptide. HLA restriction was mapped for shared crossreactive spike epitopes using patient-derived lymphoblastoid cell lines. At the level of individual TCR clonotypes, the study measured memory CD4+ T cell crossreactivity between SARS-CoV-2 spike protein and common cold coronavirus spike proteins. Samples from three pre-COVID donors and the naive versus memory experiments were sequenced with the Adaptive Biotechnologies TCR-sequencing kit; other data were Illumina-based. A different, Illumina-based TCR-beta assay was used to sequence expansion assays from other donors in the study. The full study reports these points: Small numbers of patients and of tested TCRs were a limitation of the study. Significantly weaker SARS-CoV-2-driven expansion was shown by crossreactive clones than by monoreactive clones, consistent with antigenic imprinting. Memory CD4+ clonotypes crossrecognizing SARS-CoV-2 and at least one common cold coronavirus spike were found in around 71% of donors. Since the crossreactivity analysis centred on spike protein, crossreactivity against other viral proteins was not assessed. No donor contributed both pre-pandemic and post-infection samples, which limited tracing the source of pre-existing responses.

Library method: the immunoSEQ multiplex PCR assay. Turning to the authors' computational methods: During preprocessing, nonproductive sequences were removed, along with CDR3s that did not begin with C, did not end with F or W, or were shorter than 7 amino acids. The MANAFEST web app identified antigen-specific clonotypes based on expansion compared with the reference and other culture wells. A clone counted as positive if significantly expanded in 2 of 3 replicate wells versus the reference culture at FDR below 0.05. For a clone to be considered positive, significant expansion relative to all other tandem wells and an odds ratio above 5 were also required. CDR3 homology was measured as pairwise Levenshtein distance, computed with the stringdist R package after trimming three terminal residues from each end. TCRdb stores this immuneACCESS table with in-frame sequences only. Part of the clones is absent; in the studies checked, under half of the shortfall reflects unresolved V genes, and no reason is known for the rest. V, J and clone size were drawn from that table, and D and trimming were deduced from the DNA. Counted in this sample were about 12,000 clones; about 78% of them appeared once. The top ten clones comprise 10% to 15% of the sample.

CDR1 SGHRS and CDR2 YFSETQ are derived from the germline V gene. Inclusive of the bounding cysteine and phenylalanine, the CDR3 is 15 residues long. The CDR3 DNA has 45 bases and is translated from base 1. V is pruned by 4 bases and J by 6 bases, leaving 8 bases of the junction without a gene match. Concerning this clone: Its antigen target is currently unknown. Per-base qualities were not stored, and no clone one base away is much larger.

CD4+ T cells from unexposed donors were collected before the COVID-19 pandemic (2011-2018). After about 9 days of culture, CD4+ T cells were isolated with the EasySep CD4+ T cell isolation kit. As cell numbers permitted, CD4+ T cells from unexposed donors were tested for reactivity to SARS-CoV-2 S and N and to four common cold coronavirus spike pools. Each well held millions of PBMCs cultured in IMDM containing roughly 5% human AB serum and about 9.4 IU/ml IL-2. Half of the culture medium was replaced with fresh IL-2-containing medium on days 3 and 7. Each peptide culture condition was generally run in triplicate replicate wells. Leukapheresis product for the unexposed donors was bought commercially. Ficoll-Paque PLUS gradient centrifugation was used to isolate PBMCs from either whole blood or leukapheresis product. PBMCs were either cryopreserved at -140 degrees C or used fresh in the expansion assay. The QIAamp Micro DNA Kit was used to extract genomic DNA from the CD4+ T cells.

The chain couples TRBV5-1 to TRBJ2-7, with TRBD2 identical over 12 junction bases. This receptor was obtained from a human donor in good health. The sequenced material came from CD4+ T cells from PBMCs, cultured in vitro. The CDR3 reads as follows: CASSRATSGSSEQYF. The DNA sequence follows: TGCGCCAGCAGCAGAGCGACTAGCGGGAGTTCCGAGCAGTACTTC.